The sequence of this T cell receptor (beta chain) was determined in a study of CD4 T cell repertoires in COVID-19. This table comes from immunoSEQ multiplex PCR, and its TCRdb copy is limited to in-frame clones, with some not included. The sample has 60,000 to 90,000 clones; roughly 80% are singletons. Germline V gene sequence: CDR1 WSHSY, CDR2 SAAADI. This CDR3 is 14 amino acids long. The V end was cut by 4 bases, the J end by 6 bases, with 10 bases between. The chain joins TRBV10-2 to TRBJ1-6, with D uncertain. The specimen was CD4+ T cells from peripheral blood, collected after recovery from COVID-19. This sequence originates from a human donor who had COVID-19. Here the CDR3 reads CASSGGQANSPLHF. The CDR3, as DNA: TGCGCCAGCAGTGGTGGGCAGGCTAATTCACCCCTCCACTTT.